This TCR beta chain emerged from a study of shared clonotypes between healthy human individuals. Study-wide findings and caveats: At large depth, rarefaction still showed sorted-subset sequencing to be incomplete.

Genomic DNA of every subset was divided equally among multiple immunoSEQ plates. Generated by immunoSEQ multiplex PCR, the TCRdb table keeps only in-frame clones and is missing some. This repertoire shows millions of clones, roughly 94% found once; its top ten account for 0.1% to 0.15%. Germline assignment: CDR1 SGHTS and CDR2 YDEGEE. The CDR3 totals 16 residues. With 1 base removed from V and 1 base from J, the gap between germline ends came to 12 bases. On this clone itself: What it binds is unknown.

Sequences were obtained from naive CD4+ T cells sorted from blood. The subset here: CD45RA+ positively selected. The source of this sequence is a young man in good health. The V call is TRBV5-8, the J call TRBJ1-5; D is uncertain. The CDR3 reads CASSLLGSESNQPQHF. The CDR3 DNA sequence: TGTGCCAGCAGCTTGTTAGGTTCGGAAAGCAATCAGCCCCAGCATTTT. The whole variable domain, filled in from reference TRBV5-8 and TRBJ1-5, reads EAGVTQSPTHLIKTRGQQATLRCSPISGHTSVYWYQQALGLGLQFLLWYDEGEERNRGNFPPRFSGRQFPNYSSELNVNALELEDSALYLCASSLLGSESNQPQHFGDGTRLSIL.